Presented here are 26 T cell receptor beta chains from one specimen sequenced in a study of T cell responses to AZD1222 COVID-19 vaccine. Clones were sequenced by immunoSEQ multiplex PCR, and TCRdb holds only the in-frame ones, with some missing. This sample has tens of thousands of clones, with approximately 90% found just once. Sequenced material: peripheral blood, taken 28 days after the second AZD1222 dose. Receptor source: an adult who received the AZD1222 COVID-19 vaccine.

This chain links TRBV5-5 with TRBJ1-2; a possible D gene is TRBD1 (5 bases). Trimming pared 0 bases from V and 8 bases from J, leaving 23 bases between. The CDR3 is made up of 17 amino acids. Germline CDR1 reads SGHKS; CDR2 reads YYEKEE (reference sequence). CDR3 nucleotides: TGTGCCAGCAGCTTGGCACTATCAGGGAGTGAGGGGCAGGGCTACACCTTC. Encoded protein: CASSLALSGSEGQGYTF.

The chain recombines TRBV4-1 with TRBJ1-4; D gene unclear. The germline gives CDR1 MGHRA, CDR2 YSYEKL. Trimming left V 0 bases short and J 8 bases short, with 7 bases between. The CDR3 contains 13 residues. Written as DNA, the CDR3 is TGCGCCAGCAGCCAAGAGTATCAAGAAAAACTGTTTTTT. Protein product: CASSQEYQEKLFF.

V gene TRBV28 combines with J gene TRBJ1-1, with TRBD1 identical over 7 bases. V was pared by 6 bases and J by 0 bases, with 10 bases of the junction left unmatched. Germline V gene data show CDR1 as MDHEN and CDR2 as SYDVKM. CDR3 length: 16 amino acids. CDR3 DNA sequence: TGTGCCAGCAGGAAACAGGGGAGCGGCATGAACACTGAAGCTTTCTTT. This sequence encodes CASRKQGSGMNTEAFF.

There are a few counts of this clone. The chain uses TRBV5-8 and TRBJ1-2, with 7 bases fitting TRBD1. With 6 bases clipped from V and 5 bases from J, the junction kept 10 bases outside the gene matches. CDR3 size: 14 residues. From germline, CDR1 is SGHTS and CDR2 YDEGEE. CDR3 protein: CASNPRDSGYGYTF. The CDR3 DNA sequence: TGTGCCAGCAACCCCCGGGACAGTGGGTATGGCTACACCTTC.

The chain is built from TRBV9 and TRBJ1-4, with D unresolved. This CDR3 region has 14 residues. Per the germline V gene, CDR1 is SGDLS and CDR2 is YYNGEE. Trimming shortened V by 0 bases and J by 0 bases, and 3 bases separated the two germline ends. The CDR3 DNA sequence: TGTGCCAGCAGCGTAGGGACAACTAATGAAAAACTGTTTTTT. Residues: CASSVGTTNEKLFF.

This rearrangement joins TRBV4-1 to TRBJ2-2, with 8 nucleotides matching TRBD2. CDR1 MGHRA and CDR2 YSYEKL come from the germline V gene. The CDR3 is 15 amino acids. Trimming cost V 6 bases and J 4 bases; bases outside gene matches: 7. The CDR3 loop is CASRIAGFSTGELFF. CDR3 sequence (DNA): TGCGCCAGCAGGATAGCGGGGTTTAGCACCGGGGAGCTGTTTTTT.

This clone showed up just once. The chain recombines TRBV15 with TRBJ1-5; D unresolved. CDR3 length: 16 amino acids. Trimming pared 6 bases from V and 4 bases from J, leaving 19 bases between. CDR1 LNHNV and CDR2 YYDKDF come from the germline V gene (reference sequence). The CDR3 DNA follows: TGTGCCACCAGTACCCGACCCAAGGCGGGGAATCAGCCCCAGCATTTT. Translated: CATSTRPKAGNQPQHF.

The V and J genes are TRBV6-2 or TRBV6-3 and TRBJ1-1, with 11 bases identical to TRBD1. After removal of 5 bases from V and 4 bases from J, the junction contained 3 bases not matched to a gene. From germline, CDR1 is MNHEY and CDR2 SVGEGT. The CDR3 runs to 14 residues. CDR3 DNA: TGTGCCAGCAGTCCGGACAGGGGGCCCACTGAAGCTTTCTTT. As protein: CASSPDRGPTEAFF.

This sequence joins TRBV6-5 and TRBJ1-1; no reliable D call. From germline, CDR1 is MNHEY and CDR2 SVGAGI. CDR3 size: 13 residues. The germline V and J ends were trimmed by 2 bases and 1 base, with 5 bases remaining between them. CDR3 DNA: TGTGCCAGCAGTTACACAGAGAACACTGAAGCTTTCTTT. Its translation is CASSYTENTEAFF.

The chain combines TRBV29-1 with TRBJ1-1; D unclear. The CDR3 runs 12 residues. Trimming left V 6 bases short and J 4 bases short, with 12 bases between. In germline, CDR1 is SQVTM, CDR2 ANQGSEA. The CDR3 region has the DNA TGCAGCGTATCGAGGCTGGGCACTGAAGCTTTCTTT. It translates to CSVSRLGTEAFF.

Concerning this clone: Other nucleotide sequences in the sample specify the same CDR3. The rearrangement uses TRBV5-1 and TRBJ2-2; no firm D call. This CDR3 has 14 amino acids. The germline CDR1 and CDR2 sequences are SGHRS and YFSETQ. V dropped 0 bases and J dropped 2 bases, with 5 bases sitting between them. The CDR3 DNA is TGCGCCAGCAGCTTGGACCCCAACACCGGGGAGCTGTTTTTT. It is translated as CASSLDPNTGELFF.

The rearrangement links TRBV28 to TRBJ2-7; D may correspond to TRBD1 or TRBD2 (6 bases each). The CDR3 length is 14 residues. The germline V and J ends were trimmed by 5 bases and 0 bases, with 11 bases remaining between them. The germline V gene has CDR1 MDHEN and CDR2 SYDVKM. CDR3 DNA sequence: TGTGCCAGCAGTGGGGGCGGGGCCTCCTACGAGCAGTACTTC. Residues: CASSGGGASYEQYF.

The J gene is TRBJ2-1, the V gene TRBV5-1, with unresolved D. Germline V lookup: CDR1 SGHRS, CDR2 YFSETQ. CDR3 length: 11 residues. The V end was cut by 7 bases, the J end by 3 bases, with 5 bases between. CDR3 protein: CASGSYNEQFF. The CDR3 DNA follows: TGCGCCAGCGGAAGCTACAATGAGCAGTTCTTC.

This rearrangement joins TRBV10-2 to TRBJ1-4, with D possibly TRBD1 on 6 matching bases. Germline V gives CDR1 WSHSY, CDR2 SAAADI. V lost 6 bases, J lost 4 bases, and 15 bases lay in between. The CDR3 consists of 15 residues. As DNA, the CDR3 is TGCGCCAGCAGACCAACAGGGCCGGGTAATGAAAAACTGTTTTTT. Its protein product is CASRPTGPGNEKLFF.

A single count supports this clone. The chain has TRBV5-1 and TRBJ1-1; 7 bases are a match to TRBD1. V was clipped by 4 bases and J by 2 bases; unmatched bases: 11. The germline CDR1 and CDR2 sequences are SGHRS and YFSETQ. The CDR3 contains 16 residues. CDR3 coding DNA: TGCGCCAGCAGCGAGGAAGGGGGCATGGGTAACACTGAAGCTTTCTTT. It yields the protein CASSEEGGMGNTEAFF.

This clone was observed a single time. V usage is TRBV2 and J usage is TRBJ1-2; D might be TRBD1 (6 bases). The CDR3 length is 12 residues. In germline, CDR1 is SNHLY, CDR2 FYNNEI. V was clipped by 8 bases and J by 4 bases, with 11 bases between them. The CDR3 region is CASAEGVYGYTF. For the CDR3, the DNA is TGTGCCAGCGCCGAGGGGGTCTATGGCTACACCTTC.

The chain has TRBV10-3 and TRBJ1-2; D gene unclear. This CDR3 is 13 amino acids long. The ends were cut back, 7 bases at V and 5 bases at J, with 14 bases in the middle. Germline V CDR1 and CDR2: ENHRY, SYGVKD. In nucleotides, the CDR3 is TGTGCCATCACCGCGCGCGGAGAGTATGGCTACACCTTC. Translation: CAITARGEYGYTF.

The DNA of the CDR3 is TGTGCCAGTACCGCCGACAGGGGACTCCCAGGGGAGACCCAGTACTTC. Protein sequence: CASTADRGLPGETQYF. The J gene is TRBJ2-5, the V gene TRBV19, with TRBD1 identical over 8 bases. CDR3 size: 16 residues. Trimming at V came to 7 bases and at J to 5 bases, leaving 15 bases not matched to a gene. Germline V gene lookup returns CDR1 LNHDA and CDR2 SQIVND (reference sequence).

The chain couples TRBV28 to TRBJ1-1; 7 bases agree with TRBD1. This CDR3 spans 14 amino acids. Germline-derived CDR1 and CDR2 are MDHEN and SYDVKM. Trimming cost V 10 bases and J 1 base; bases outside gene matches: 9. CDR3 in amino acids: CATSTGAPNTEAFF. CDR3 nucleotide sequence: TGTGCCACCTCAACAGGGGCCCCGAACACTGAAGCTTTCTTT.

The rearrangement uses TRBV6-6 and TRBJ2-7; possibly TRBD1 or TRBD2 for D (5 bases each). With 5 bases removed from V and 6 bases from J, the gap between germline ends came to 14 bases. Germline assignment: CDR1 MNHNY and CDR2 SVGAGI (reference sequence). This CDR3 has 13 residues. Written as DNA, the CDR3 is TGTGCCAGCAGTAAACGTCGGGACGGCGAGCAGTACTTC. This encodes CASSKRRDGEQYF.

The chain joins TRBV15 to TRBJ2-1, with D unresolved. Looked up from germline, CDR1 is LNHNV and CDR2 is YYDKDF (reference sequence). The length of the CDR3 is 13 residues. Trimming stripped 2 bases from V and 3 bases from J, with 5 bases between. The CDR3 coding sequence is TGTGCCACCAGCAGACGATACTACAATGAGCAGTTCTTC. This sequence encodes CATSRRYYNEQFF.

This clone was observed once. The chain recombines TRBV29-1 with TRBJ1-1; D perhaps matches TRBD1 (5 bases). CDR3 size: 13 residues. The germline gives CDR1 SQVTM, CDR2 ANQGSEA. V lost 6 bases and J 2 bases, leaving 13 bases between the germline ends. This CDR3 reads CSVRVPPNTEAFF. The DNA of the CDR3 is TGCAGCGTCAGGGTACCACCCAACACTGAAGCTTTCTTT. Full variable domain (remainder filled in from reference TRBV29-1 and TRBJ1-1): SAVISQKPSRDICQRGTSLTIQCQVDSQVTMMFWYRQQPGQSLTLIATANQGSEATYESGFVIDKFPISRPNLTFSTLTVSNMSPEDSSIYLCSVRVPPNTEAFFGQGTRLTVV.

The chain combines TRBV6-5 with TRBJ1-6; the match to TRBD1 covers 7 bases. The ends lost 5 bases at V and 13 bases at J; junction bases unmatched: 14. Per germline, CDR1 MNHEY and CDR2 SVGAGI. This CDR3 contains 15 residues. CDR3 amino acids: CASSPQRDSSRPLHF. DNA for the CDR3: TGTGCCAGCAGTCCCCAACGGGACAGCTCAAGGCCCCTCCACTTT.

This chain connects TRBV28 to TRBJ2-7; 9 positions match TRBD1. After removal of 7 bases from V and 4 bases from J, the junction contained 8 bases not matched to a gene. Germline CDR1 is MDHEN and CDR2 is SYDVKM. This CDR3 region has 14 residues. The CDR3 region has the DNA TGTGCCAGCAATTTGGACAGGGGACCTTACGAGCAGTACTTC. It translates to CASNLDRGPYEQYF.

The chain combines TRBV3-1 (or the pseudogene TRBV3-2) with TRBJ1-1, with D unresolved. The CDR3 is 14 residues long. Germline lookup yields CDR1 LGHDT and CDR2 YNNKEL (reference sequence). Trimming took 2 bases from V and 1 from J, leaving 8 bases between them. The CDR3 loop is CASSQLTENTEAFF. The DNA of the CDR3 is TGTGCCAGCAGCCAACTAACTGAGAACACTGAAGCTTTCTTT.

This chain joins TRBV18 and TRBJ1-5; 7 bases fit TRBD1. Germline lookup yields CDR1 KGHSH and CDR2 LQKENI. CDR3 length: 16 residues. Unmatched junction bases numbered 5, after V lost 1 base and J lost 2 bases. As DNA, the CDR3 is TGTGCCAGCTCACCACAGGGGGCAGGGGGCAATCAGCCCCAGCATTTT. As protein: CASSPQGAGGNQPQHF. The full variable domain, its missing parts supplied by reference TRBV18 and TRBJ1-5, is NAGVMQNPRHLVRRRGQEARLRCSPMKGHSHVYWYRQLPEEGLKFMVYLQKENIIDESGMPKERFSAEFPKEGPSILRIQQVVRGDSAAYFCASSPQGAGGNQPQHFGDGTRLSIL.